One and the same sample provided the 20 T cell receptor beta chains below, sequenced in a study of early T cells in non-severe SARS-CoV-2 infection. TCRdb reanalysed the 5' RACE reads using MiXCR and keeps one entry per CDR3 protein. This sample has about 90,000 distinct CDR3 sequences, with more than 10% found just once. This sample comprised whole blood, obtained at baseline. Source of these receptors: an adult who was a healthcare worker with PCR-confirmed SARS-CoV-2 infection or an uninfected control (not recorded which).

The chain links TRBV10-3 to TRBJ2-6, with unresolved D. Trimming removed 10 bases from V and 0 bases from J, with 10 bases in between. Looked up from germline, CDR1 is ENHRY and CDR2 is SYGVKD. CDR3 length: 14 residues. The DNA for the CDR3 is TGTGCCACCCGGAACCCCTCTGGGGCCAACGTCCTGACTTTC. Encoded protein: CATRNPSGANVLTF.

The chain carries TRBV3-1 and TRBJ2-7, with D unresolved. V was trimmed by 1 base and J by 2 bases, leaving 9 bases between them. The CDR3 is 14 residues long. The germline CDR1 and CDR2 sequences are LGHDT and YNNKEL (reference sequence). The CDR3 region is CASSQALRTYEQYF. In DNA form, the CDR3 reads TGTGCCAGCAGCCAAGCCTTAAGGACCTACGAGCAGTACTTC.

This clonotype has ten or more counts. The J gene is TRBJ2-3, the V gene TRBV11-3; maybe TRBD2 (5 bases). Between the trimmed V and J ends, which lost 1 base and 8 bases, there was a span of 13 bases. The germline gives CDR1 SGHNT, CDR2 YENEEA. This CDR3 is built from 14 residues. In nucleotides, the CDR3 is TGTGCCAGCAGCTTAGGAGGGAGTAAGGGTACGCAGTATTTT. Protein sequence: CASSLGGSKGTQYF.

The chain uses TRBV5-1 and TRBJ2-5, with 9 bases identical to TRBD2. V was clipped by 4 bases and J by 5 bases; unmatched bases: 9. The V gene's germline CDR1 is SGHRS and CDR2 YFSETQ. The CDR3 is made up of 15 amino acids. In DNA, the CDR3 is TGCGCCAGCAGCCTCTCGTCTAGCGGGGTGGAGACCCAGTACTTC. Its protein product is CASSLSSSGVETQYF. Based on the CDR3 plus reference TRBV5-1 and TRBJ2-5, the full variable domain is KAGVTQTPRYLIKTRGQQVTLSCSPISGHRSVSWYQQTPGQGLQFLFEYFSETQRNKGNFPGRFSGRQFSNSRSEMNVSTLELGDSALYLCASSLSSSGVETQYFGPGTRLLVL.

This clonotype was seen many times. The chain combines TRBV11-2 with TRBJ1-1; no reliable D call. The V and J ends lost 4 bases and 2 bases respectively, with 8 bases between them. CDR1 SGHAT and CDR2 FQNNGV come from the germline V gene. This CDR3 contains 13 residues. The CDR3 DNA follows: TGTGCCAGCAGCTCGATTGAAAACACTGAAGCTTTCTTT. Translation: CASSSIENTEAFF.

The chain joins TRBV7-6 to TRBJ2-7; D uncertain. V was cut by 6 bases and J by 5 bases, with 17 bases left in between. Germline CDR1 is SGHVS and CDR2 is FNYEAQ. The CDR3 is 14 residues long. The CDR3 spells CASSWGGVPDEQYF. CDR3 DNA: TGTGCCAGCAGTTGGGGTGGGGTCCCTGACGAGCAGTACTTC.

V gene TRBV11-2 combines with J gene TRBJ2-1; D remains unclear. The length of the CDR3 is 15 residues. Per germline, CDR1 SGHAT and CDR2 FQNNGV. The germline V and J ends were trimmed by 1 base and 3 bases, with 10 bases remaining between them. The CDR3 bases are TGTGCCAGCAGCTTAGGGCAAGCAGTCTACAATGAGCAGTTCTTC. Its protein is CASSLGQAVYNEQFF.

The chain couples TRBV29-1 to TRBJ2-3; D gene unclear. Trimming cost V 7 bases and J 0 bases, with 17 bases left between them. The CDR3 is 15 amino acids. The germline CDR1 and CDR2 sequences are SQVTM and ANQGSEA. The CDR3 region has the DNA TGCAGCGCCCTAGGACGCGGACCTAGCACAGATACGCAGTATTTT. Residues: CSALGRGPSTDTQYF.

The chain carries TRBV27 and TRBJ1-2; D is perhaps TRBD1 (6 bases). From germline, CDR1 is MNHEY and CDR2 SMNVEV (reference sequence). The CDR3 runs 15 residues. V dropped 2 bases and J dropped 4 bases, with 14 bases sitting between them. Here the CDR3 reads CASSLRTGTIYGYTF. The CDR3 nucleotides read TGTGCCAGCAGTTTACGTACCGGGACAATCTATGGCTACACCTTC.

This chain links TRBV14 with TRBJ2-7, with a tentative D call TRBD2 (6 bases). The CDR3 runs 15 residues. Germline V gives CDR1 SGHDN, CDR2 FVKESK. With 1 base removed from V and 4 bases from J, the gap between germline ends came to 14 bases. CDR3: CASSQGAGFPYEQYF. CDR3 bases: TGTGCCAGCAGCCAAGGTGCGGGGTTTCCGTACGAGCAGTACTTC. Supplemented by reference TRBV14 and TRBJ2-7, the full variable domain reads EAGVTQFPSHSVIEKGQTVTLRCDPISGHDNLYWYRRVMGKEIKFLLHFVKESKQDESGMPNNRFLAERTGGTYSTLKVQPAELEDSGVYFCASSQGAGFPYEQYFGPGTRLTVT.

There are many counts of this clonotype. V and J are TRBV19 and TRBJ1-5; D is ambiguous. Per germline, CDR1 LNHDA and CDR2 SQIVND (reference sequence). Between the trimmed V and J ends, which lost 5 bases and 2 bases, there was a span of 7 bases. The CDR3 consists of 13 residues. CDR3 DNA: TGTGCCAGTAGTGGGCTCGGCAATCAGCCCCAGCATTTT. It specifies CASSGLGNQPQHF.

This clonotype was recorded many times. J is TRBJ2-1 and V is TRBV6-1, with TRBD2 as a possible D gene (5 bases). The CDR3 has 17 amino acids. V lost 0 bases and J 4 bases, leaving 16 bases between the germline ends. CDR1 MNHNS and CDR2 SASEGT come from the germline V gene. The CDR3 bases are TGTGCCAGCAGTGAAGCGCTACAAGCGGCCCCTTACAATGAGCAGTTCTTC. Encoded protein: CASSEALQAAPYNEQFF.

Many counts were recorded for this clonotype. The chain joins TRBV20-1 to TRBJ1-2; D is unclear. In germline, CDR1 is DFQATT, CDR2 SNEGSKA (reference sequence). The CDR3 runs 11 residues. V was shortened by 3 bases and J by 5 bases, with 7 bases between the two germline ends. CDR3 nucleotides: TGCAGTGCTAGTGACATGTATGGCTACACCTTC. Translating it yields CSASDMYGYTF.

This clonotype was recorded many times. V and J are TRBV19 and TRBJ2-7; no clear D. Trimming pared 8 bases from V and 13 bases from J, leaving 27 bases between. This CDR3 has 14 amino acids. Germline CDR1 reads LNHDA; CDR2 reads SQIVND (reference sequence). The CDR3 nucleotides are TGTGCCAGTCGGGCCCCAGGATTACCGACTCCACACTACTTC. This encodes CASRAPGLPTPHYF.

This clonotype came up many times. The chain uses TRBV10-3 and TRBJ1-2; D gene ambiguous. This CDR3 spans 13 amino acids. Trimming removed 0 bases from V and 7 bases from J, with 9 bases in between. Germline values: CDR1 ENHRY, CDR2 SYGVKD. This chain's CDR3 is CAISESAGPGYTF. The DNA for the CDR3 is TGTGCCATCAGTGAGTCAGCAGGCCCTGGCTACACCTTC.

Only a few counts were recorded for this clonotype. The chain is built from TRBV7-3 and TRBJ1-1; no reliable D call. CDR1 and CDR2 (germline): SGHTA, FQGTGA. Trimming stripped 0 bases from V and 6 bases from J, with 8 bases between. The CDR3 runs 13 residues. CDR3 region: CASSLTSRAEAFF. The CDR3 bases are TGTGCCAGCAGCTTAACGTCTCGGGCTGAAGCTTTCTTT.

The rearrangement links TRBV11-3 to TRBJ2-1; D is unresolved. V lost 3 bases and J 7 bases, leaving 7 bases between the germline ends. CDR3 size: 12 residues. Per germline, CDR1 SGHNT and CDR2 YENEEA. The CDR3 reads CASSFMGNEQFF. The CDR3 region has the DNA TGTGCCAGCAGCTTTATGGGGAATGAGCAGTTCTTC.

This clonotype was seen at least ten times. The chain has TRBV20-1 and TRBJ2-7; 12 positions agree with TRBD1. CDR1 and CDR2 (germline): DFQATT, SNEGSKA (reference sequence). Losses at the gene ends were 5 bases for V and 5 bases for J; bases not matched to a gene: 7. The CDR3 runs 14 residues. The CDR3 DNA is TGCAGTGCTGGCCCGGGACAGGGGGCCCACGAGCAGTACTTC. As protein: CSAGPGQGAHEQYF.

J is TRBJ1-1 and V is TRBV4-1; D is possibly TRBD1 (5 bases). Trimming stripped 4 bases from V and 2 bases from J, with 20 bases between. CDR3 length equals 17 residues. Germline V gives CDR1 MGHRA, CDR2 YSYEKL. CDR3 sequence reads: CASSPSLSQGANTEAFF. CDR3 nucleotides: TGCGCCAGCAGCCCGAGCCTCTCTCAGGGCGCAAACACTGAAGCTTTCTTT.

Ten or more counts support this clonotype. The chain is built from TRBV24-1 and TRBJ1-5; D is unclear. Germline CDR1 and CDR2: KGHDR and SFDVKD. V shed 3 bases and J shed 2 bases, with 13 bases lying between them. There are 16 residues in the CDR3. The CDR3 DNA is TGTGCCACCAGTGATGCCGGGTGGGGTGGCAATCAGCCCCAGCATTTT. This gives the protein CATSDAGWGGNQPQHF.